Listed below are T cell receptor beta chains from one sample, sequenced in a study of response to subunit inactivated influenza vaccine. MiXCR, run by TCRdb on the RT-PCR reads, gives a single entry per CDR3 protein. The repertoire holds more than 450,000 distinct CDR3 sequences, with about 11% as singletons. These records were also assigned to another study, of T cells expressing NK-cell markers.

The source material was PBMCs from blood, sampled on the day of vaccination. The receptor set was obtained from a man aged 45 to 65 who received an inactivated influenza vaccine. Both conserved end residues are part of each CDR3. The D gene is left open where the match is weak. Where a row states a size, it is once, few, many or the class of an expanded clone; other rows omit it.

>14|-|TRBJ2-5|TRBD1|TRBV29-1
TGCAGCACCGAGAAGGGGACAGCACAAGAGACCCAGTACTTC
CSTEKGTAQETQYF
>15|-|TRBJ2-2|TRBD1|TRBV15
TGTGCCACCAGCAGGGACAGGACGGGGAGCGGGGAGCTGTTTTTT
CATSRDRTGSGELFF
>15|many|TRBJ1-1|TRBD1|TRBV7-9
TGTGCCAGCAGCCCATCAGGGACAGCGAACACTGAAGCTTTCTTT
CASSPSGTANTEAFF
>16|many|TRBJ1-2|TRBD1|TRBV11-2
TGTGCCAGCAGACCCAAGACAGGGGGCCGCGACTATGGCTACACCTTC
CASRPKTGGRDYGYTF
>12|many|TRBJ2-4|-|TRBV20-1
TGCAGTGCTCTGCGACTGAAAAACATTCAGTACTTC
CSALRLKNIQYF
>14|-|TRBJ2-7|TRBD1|TRBV12-3/TRBV12-4
TGTGCCAGCAGTCACAACCTGGACAGGGGCGAGCAGTACTTC
CASSHNLDRGEQYF
>16|-|TRBJ1-3|-|TRBV12-3/TRBV12-4
TGTGCCAGCAGTACCGGGGGTACAAACTCTGGAAACACCATATATTTT
CASSTGGTNSGNTIYF
>13|few|TRBJ2-2|TRBD2|TRBV7-2
TGTGCCAGCAGCAGTACTAGCGCCGGGGAGCTGTTTTTT
CASSSTSAGELFF
>10|-|TRBJ1-2|-|TRBV20-1
TGCAGTGCTAAGGGGTATGGCTACACCTTC
CSAKGYGYTF
>16|few|TRBJ2-1|-|TRBV11-2
TGTGCCAGCAGCTTAGGGGCGGGACAGCTCAGTGTAGGGCAGTTCTTC
CASSLGAGQLSVGQFF
>15|-|TRBJ2-3|TRBD1|TRBV2
TGTGCCAGCAGCCCTCGGACAGGATACACAGATACGCAGTATTTT
CASSPRTGYTDTQYF
>13|-|TRBJ2-5|-|TRBV5-4
TGTGCCAGCAGCTTCCCCGGAACGGAGACCCAGTACTTC
CASSFPGTETQYF
>15|few|TRBJ2-1|TRBD2|TRBV7-8
TGTGCCAGCAGTTCTCGACTAGCGGGAGGCTATGAGCAGTTCTTC
CASSSRLAGGYEQFF
>16|few|TRBJ1-2|-|TRBV5-1
TGCGCCAGCAGTGAGGAAGTGGGGGTAACGCTGGTGGTCTACACCTTC
CASSEEVGVTLVVYTF
>15|few|TRBJ1-6|-|TRBV18
TGTGCCAGCTCACCACCTTTTGGGACCCGTTCACCCCTCCACTTT
CASSPPFGTRSPLHF
>15|few|TRBJ2-1|TRBD1|TRBV15
TGTGCCACCAGCGTGTACAGGGGGCGAGGCAATGAGCAGTTCTTC
CATSVYRGRGNEQFF
>14|few|TRBJ1-1|-|TRBV3-1
TGTGCCAGCAGCCAAGATGGGGGGGCCCGAGAAGCTTTCTTT
CASSQDGGAREAFF
>13|many|TRBJ2-2|-|TRBV5-1
TGCGCCAGCAGCTCTGACAGGAACGGGGAGCTGTTTTTT
CASSSDRNGELFF
>16|-|TRBJ1-5|-|TRBV28
TGTGCCAGCAGTTTATCGCTTGGGCAGAGGAATCAGCCCCAGCATTTT
CASSLSLGQRNQPQHF
>14|-|TRBJ1-3|-|TRBV6-1
TGTGCCAGCACCGACACGATTTCGGGAAACACCATATATTTT
CASTDTISGNTIYF
>12|few|TRBJ2-5|TRBD2|TRBV29-1
TGCAGCGTTGACCGGTCGGGAGGGACCCAGTACTTC
CSVDRSGGTQYF
>14|-|TRBJ2-2|-|TRBV4-1
TGCGCCAGCAGCCAAGGGACAGAGACCGGGGAGCTGTTTTTT
CASSQGTETGELFF
>15|-|TRBJ2-1|TRBD2|TRBV28
TGTGCCAGCAGTTACGGGATGGGGGGGTACTATGAGCAGTTCTTC
CASSYGMGGYYEQFF
>15|few|TRBJ2-2|TRBD2|TRBV20-1
TGCAGTGCTAGAGAGCCTAGCGGCACGGCCGGGGAGCTGTTTTTT
CSAREPSGTAGELFF
>21|-|TRBJ2-3|TRBD2|TRBV10-3
TGTGCCATCAGTGAGCGGGGGTCGGGACTACCTCCACCTTCCAGCACAGATACGCAGTATTTT
CAISERGSGLPPPSSTDTQYF
>14|-|TRBJ2-7|TRBD1|TRBV29-1
TGCAGCGCTAAGGACAGGAGATACTCCTACGAGCAGTACTTC
CSAKDRRYSYEQYF
>15|few|TRBJ1-1|-|TRBV6-2/TRBV6-3
TGTGCCAGCAGTTCAAGAGCCCTTTACAACACTGAAGCTTTCTTT
CASSSRALYNTEAFF
>16|few|TRBJ2-3|-|TRBV6-2/TRBV6-3
TGTGCCAGCAGTGACTCGACTGGAGGACGTGCAGATACGCAGTATTTT
CASSDSTGGRADTQYF
>13|few|TRBJ2-3|-|TRBV21-1
TGTGTCGGACTTTCCCACCGCACAGATACGCAGTATTTT
CVGLSHRTDTQYF
>13|-|TRBJ1-2|-|TRBV3-1
TGTGCCAGCAGCCAAACTTCCCGCTATGGCTACACCTTC
CASSQTSRYGYTF
>15|few|TRBJ1-1|-|TRBV4-3
TGCGCCAGCAGTCAGTCGACAACATTGAACACTGAAGCTTTCTTT
CASSQSTTLNTEAFF
>15|few|TRBJ2-3|-|TRBV5-1
TGCGCCAGCAGCTTGGATCGAGCGGTAACAGATACGCAGTATTTT
CASSLDRAVTDTQYF
>16|-|TRBJ1-3|TRBD1|TRBV15
TGTGCCACCAGCAGGGACAGGACCTTTTCTGGAAACACCATATATTTT
CATSRDRTFSGNTIYF
>14|few|TRBJ1-4|-|TRBV7-8
TGTGCCAGCAGCTTCGGCCGGACGAATGAAAAACTGTTTTTT
CASSFGRTNEKLFF
>12|few|TRBJ2-3|-|TRBV6-2/TRBV6-3
TGTGCCAGCAGTTTTAGCGAAGATACGCAGTATTTT
CASSFSEDTQYF
>16|few|TRBJ1-3|-|TRBV3-1
TGTGCCAGCAGCCAAGAAGGGGTCCTCTCTGGAAACACCATATATTTT
CASSQEGVLSGNTIYF
>12|-|TRBJ2-5|-|TRBV5-1
TGCGCCAGCAGTGAAGAACAAGAGACCCAGTACTTC
CASSEEQETQYF
>16|few|TRBJ2-7|-|TRBV7-2
TGTGCCAGCAGCCTACGGGACGGTAGCAGCTCCTACGAGCAGTACTTC
CASSLRDGSSSYEQYF
>14|many|TRBJ2-1|-|TRBV28
TGTGCCAGCAGTTTAGTCGGGACGGTCAATGAGCAGTTCTTC
CASSLVGTVNEQFF
>14|-|TRBJ1-4|-|TRBV18
TGTGCCAGCTCACCACCTACGGGAAATGAAAAACTGTTTTTT
CASSPPTGNEKLFF
>14|-|TRBJ2-7|TRBD2|TRBV7-2
TGTGCCAGCAGCATACTAGCGGGGCCCTACGAGCAGTACTTC
CASSILAGPYEQYF
>16|few|TRBJ1-1|-|TRBV9
TGTGCCAGCAGCGTAGTGGCTTCTGGGGTCCGGGCTGAAGCTTTCTTT
CASSVVASGVRAEAFF
>14|many|TRBJ2-7|-|TRBV6-5
TGTGCCAGCAGTTTAGGTGTTAGGTCCTACGAGCAGTACTTC
CASSLGVRSYEQYF
>14|-|TRBJ2-1|TRBD2|TRBV27
TGTGCCAGCCCCTACCAGCGGGGCAACAATGAGCAGTTCTTC
CASPYQRGNNEQFF
>16|-|TRBJ2-7|-|TRBV3-1
TGTGCCAGCAGCCATGTCCTGAGCAGTTTCTCCTACGAGCAGTACTTC
CASSHVLSSFSYEQYF